A single sample is the source of the 7 T cell receptor beta chains below, sequenced in a study of CD8 T cells in ankylosing spondylitis. Study results and caveats: Made up of 7 to 9 highly homologous variants, a TCR beta motif appeared characteristic of ankylosing spondylitis blood.

No antigen has been identified for these receptors. Via MiXCR, TCRdb re-called the 5' RACE reads, giving one row per CDR3 protein. This table has fewer than 650,000 distinct CDR3 sequences, approximately 12% appearing once. Sequencing used blood, either unsorted or a sorted T cell fraction (not recorded which). Receptor source: a male donor with ankylosing spondylitis.

This clonotype was seen at least ten times. The chain is built from TRBV24-1 and TRBJ2-1; D is undetermined. V shed 4 bases and J shed 7 bases, with 16 bases lying between them. Germline values: CDR1 KGHDR, CDR2 SFDVKD. The CDR3 has 15 residues. The CDR3 bases are TGTGCCACCAGTGAGATCCTCTCTGATAAGAATGAGCAGTTCTTC. As protein: CATSEILSDKNEQFF.

This chain connects TRBV20-1 to TRBJ1-4; the D is unclear. Trimming left V 6 bases short and J 7 bases short, with 9 bases between. Looked up from germline, CDR1 is DFQATT and CDR2 is SNEGSKA (reference sequence). The CDR3 runs to 11 residues. CDR3 DNA: TGCAGTGCCGCCTCTATTGAAAAACTGTTTTTT. Amino acids: CSAASIEKLFF.

This clonotype turned up a few times. The rearrangement links TRBV14 to TRBJ2-1, with TRBD1 identical over 9 bases. J gave up 1 base and V 2 bases, and 3 bases lay outside the gene matches. Looked up from germline, CDR1 is SGHDN and CDR2 is FVKESK. The CDR3 loop spans 16 amino acids. The CDR3 here is CASSQPGQGSYNEQFF. CDR3 nucleotides: TGTGCCAGCAGCCAACCCGGACAGGGGTCCTACAATGAGCAGTTCTTC.

J is TRBJ1-6 and V is TRBV5-6; D is ambiguous. The germline V gene has CDR1 SGHDT and CDR2 YYEEEE. V lost 2 bases and J lost 6, with 21 bases in between. This CDR3 contains 18 residues. CDR3 loop: CASSFGFGPVGFNSPLHF. The CDR3 DNA follows: TGTGCCAGCAGCTTCGGTTTCGGGCCAGTCGGATTTAATTCACCCCTCCACTTT.

The table lists this clonotype with a few counts. The chain combines TRBV5-1 with TRBJ1-1; maybe TRBD1 (6 bases). The CDR3 is 15 amino acids. The germline gives CDR1 SGHRS, CDR2 YFSETQ. V lost 7 bases, J lost 0 bases, and 16 bases lay in between. CDR3 bases: TGCGCCAGCCGAGGGGGGGCAGGGATGAACACTGAAGCTTTCTTT. Translating it yields CASRGGAGMNTEAFF.

J is TRBJ2-2 and V is TRBV3-1; 10 positions match TRBD1. Germline CDR1 is LGHDT and CDR2 is YNNKEL (reference sequence). The CDR3 runs 17 residues. Germline trimming cut 4 bases from V and 5 bases from J; bases unmatched to any gene: 10. Written as DNA, the CDR3 is TGTGCCAGCAGCCCGTCTGGGACAGGGGTGTTGACCGGGGAGCTGTTTTTT. It translates to CASSPSGTGVLTGELFF.

There are many counts of this clonotype. V usage is TRBV29-1 and J usage is TRBJ2-7, with D uncertain. The CDR3 spans 14 residues. Germline-derived CDR1 and CDR2 are SQVTM and ANQGSEA. Trimming cost V 4 bases and J 3 bases, with 16 bases left between them. CDR3 in DNA: TGCAGCGTTGGAAGCCACAAACCGGACTACGAGCAGTACGTC. Translation: CSVGSHKPDYEQYV.